This T cell receptor (beta chain) appears in the sequencing data of a study of CD8 T cells in ankylosing spondylitis. Study observations and caveats: The study identified a TCR beta motif of fewer than 10 highly homologous variants that appeared characteristic of ankylosing spondylitis blood.

The CDR3 has 13 residues. The V gene's germline CDR1 is SQVTM and CDR2 ANQGSEA. Trimming shortened V by 6 bases and J by 0 bases, and 11 bases separated the two germline ends. Remarks on this clonotype: What it binds is not known.

Making use of molecular barcodes, quantitative 5'-RACE generated TCR beta libraries. MiXCR was run by TCRdb on the 5' RACE reads, yielding one entry per CDR3 protein. The repertoire holds a few hundred thousand distinct CDR3 sequences, 18% seen once, with roughly a third in the top ten. The chain recombines TRBV29-1 with TRBJ2-5; D is unresolved. This clonotype was obtained from a male donor with ankylosing spondylitis or in good health (not recorded which). Sequencing was carried out using blood, either unsorted or a sorted T cell fraction (not recorded which). This chain's CDR3 is CSVPGQDQETQYF. The CDR3 coding sequence is TGCAGCGTGCCAGGCCAGGACCAAGAGACCCAGTACTTC. Using reference TRBV29-1 and TRBJ2-5 for the parts outside the CDR3, the full variable domain is SAVISQKPSRDICQRGTSLTIQCQVDSQVTMMFWYRQQPGQSLTLIATANQGSEATYESGFVIDKFPISRPNLTFSTLTVSNMSPEDSSIYLCSVPGQDQETQYFGPGTRLLVL.